This T cell receptor (beta chain) was sequenced during a study of shared clonotypes between healthy human individuals. The CDR3 contains 12 residues. Germline V gene data show CDR1 as SGDLS and CDR2 as YYNGEE. The V gene lost 2 bases and the J gene lost 3 bases, with 5 bases spanning the gap. Turning to this clone: What it recognizes is unknown.

General study points: Across subsets, estimated richness was generally greater for naive than for memory populations. Non-shared clonotypes were found to have lower generation probabilities than the clonotypes that were shared by all four of the sorted-subset donors.

Original processing methods: Without quality scores, immunoSEQ junctional reads could not be filtered like full-length reads. Method: immunoSEQ multiplex PCR; TCRdb's copy keeps in-frame clones and lacks some. V and J calls and clone size are copied from that table; D and trimming were computed from the DNA. The sample holds 1.5 million to 1.9 million clones, 98% seen once. The sample comprised naive CD4+ T cells sorted from blood. Subset meaning: CD45RA+ positively selected. The chain has TRBV9 and TRBJ1-1; D uncertain. The TCR was taken from a man between 25 and 39 years old in good health. The CDR3 protein is CASSVRDTEAFF. The CDR3 DNA reads TGTGCCAGCAGCGTTAGGGACACTGAAGCTTTCTTT. The variable domain in full, completed from reference TRBV9 and TRBJ1-1, reads DSGVTQTPKHLITATGQRVTLRCSPRSGDLSVYWYQQSLDQGLQFLIQYYNGEERAKGNILERFSAQQFPDLHSELNLSSLELGDSALYFCASSVRDTEAFFGQGTRLTVV.